This passage covers 18 T cell receptor beta chains from one sample sequenced in a study of blood T cell repertoires in COVID-19. Clones were sequenced by immunoSEQ multiplex PCR, and TCRdb holds only the in-frame ones, with some missing. The sample records fewer than 200,000 clones, about 87% being singletons. Sequencing was performed on peripheral blood. All receptors come from a woman between 70 and 85 years old with COVID-19, enrolled during active disease.

The chain carries TRBV2 and TRBJ1-5; 10 bases line up with TRBD1. CDR1 SNHLY and CDR2 FYNNEI come from the germline V gene. This CDR3 comprises 15 residues. The ends lost 8 bases at V and 1 base at J; junction bases unmatched: 5. This CDR3 reads CASSWDRGSNQPQHF. CDR3 DNA sequence: TGTGCCAGCTCCTGGGACAGGGGAAGCAATCAGCCCCAGCATTTT. Supplemented by reference TRBV2 and TRBJ1-5, the full variable domain reads EPEVTQTPSHQVTQMGQEVILRCVPISNHLYFYWYRQILGQKVEFLVSFYNNEISEKSEIFDDQFSVERPDGSNFTLKIRSTKLEDSAMYFCASSWDRGSNQPQHFGDGTRLSIL.

The chain has TRBV18 and TRBJ2-5; TRBD2 might be the D (6 bases). The germline CDR1 and CDR2 sequences are KGHSH and LQKENI. The CDR3 has 14 residues. V was pared by 2 bases and J by 7 bases, with 14 bases between. CDR3 in DNA: TGTGCCAGCTCACCATCCGGAGGGCAGGGGACCCAGTACTTC. Amino acids: CASSPSGGQGTQYF.

V gene TRBV21-1 combines with J gene TRBJ1-2. TRBV21-1 is assigned pseudogene status. The CDR3 covers 16 residues. The CDR3 DNA reads as TGTGCCAGCAGCTTCCATGGCGGGGCACGGGACTATGGCTACACCTTC. Its translation is CASSFHGGARDYGYTF.

The J gene is TRBJ2-7, the V gene TRBV5-8; D is undetermined. The CDR3 contains 15 residues. The germline CDR1 and CDR2 sequences are SGHTS and YDEGEE. Trimming took 2 bases from V and 1 from J, leaving 13 bases between them. The DNA of the CDR3 is TGTGCCAGCAGCTTCGCTGGCGCCAGGTCCTACGAGCAGTACTTC. Protein: CASSFAGARSYEQYF.

The rearrangement joins TRBV6-4 to TRBJ2-2; TRBD2 agrees at 12 bases. This CDR3 contains 14 residues. Germline CDR1 MRHNA, CDR2 SNTAGT. Trimming cost V 8 bases and J 3 bases; bases outside gene matches: 1. As DNA, the CDR3 is TGTGCCAGCCGACTAGCGGGAGACACCGGGGAGCTGTTTTTT. Its translation: CASRLAGDTGELFF.

This chain joins TRBV9 and TRBJ2-1; a weak D match, TRBD2 (6 bases). Trimming removed 4 bases from V and 5 bases from J, with 13 bases in between. The CDR3 contains 14 residues. Germline V gives CDR1 SGDLS, CDR2 YYNGEE. CDR3 loop: CASSSRTINNEQFF. CDR3 nucleotide sequence: TGTGCCAGCAGCTCCCGGACTATAAACAATGAGCAGTTCTTC.

The rearrangement links TRBV24-1 to TRBJ1-5; 9 bases map to TRBD1. CDR3 length: 15 amino acids. Germline V gene lookup returns CDR1 KGHDR and CDR2 SFDVKD. Trimming took 4 bases from V and 7 from J; bases not matched to a gene: 7. DNA for the CDR3: TGTGCCACCAGTGAGCCAGGACAGGGGAGGCAGCCCCAGCATTTT. This sequence encodes CATSEPGQGRQPQHF.

V and J are TRBV14 and TRBJ2-4; TRBD2 is a possible D gene (6 bases). This CDR3 region has 16 residues. Trimming took off 3 bases at V and 5 bases at J, with 17 bases between the two ends. CDR1 is SGHDN, CDR2 FVKESK, per germline. CDR3 in amino acids: CASSHGGQTRENIQYF. CDR3 nucleotide sequence: TGTGCCAGCAGCCACGGTGGGCAGACTAGGGAAAACATTCAGTACTTC.

The CDR3 DNA is TGTGCCAGCAGCCCCCGTGGAGGGTTGAGCTCTGGAAACACCATATATTTT. It encodes CASSPRGGLSSGNTIYF. The J gene is TRBJ1-3, the V gene TRBV3-1 (or the pseudogene TRBV3-2); unclear D gene. CDR1 LGHDT and CDR2 YNNKEL come from the germline V gene (reference sequence). The CDR3 totals 17 residues. Trimming stripped 4 bases from V and 0 bases from J, with 16 bases between.

This chain connects TRBV9 to TRBJ1-2; 7 bases line up with TRBD1. The CDR3 sequence is 16 residues long. J gave up 4 bases and V 3 bases, and 12 bases lay outside the gene matches. The germline CDR1 and CDR2 sequences are SGDLS and YYNGEE. CDR3 residues: CASSATTGEALYGYTF. For the CDR3, the DNA is TGTGCCAGCAGCGCAACCACAGGGGAGGCCCTCTATGGCTACACCTTC.

The chain has TRBV19 and TRBJ2-5; TRBD1 matches at 9 bases. Germline V lookup: CDR1 LNHDA, CDR2 SQIVND (reference sequence). After removal of 4 bases from V and 2 bases from J, the junction contained 8 bases not matched to a gene. This CDR3 is built from 16 residues. The CDR3 spells CASSNMPGQGQETQYF. CDR3 bases: TGTGCCAGTAGTAATATGCCGGGACAGGGTCAAGAGACCCAGTACTTC.

The chain joins TRBV9 to TRBJ1-5; no definite D call. The V end was cut by 2 bases, the J end by 0 bases, with 9 bases between. CDR1 is SGDLS and CDR2 is YYNGEE in the germline V gene. This CDR3 comprises 15 residues. This CDR3 is CASSVGPLSNQPQHF. The CDR3 DNA reads as TGTGCCAGCAGCGTGGGCCCCCTTAGCAATCAGCCCCAGCATTTT.

The rearrangement joins TRBV30 to TRBJ1-4; no firm D call. V shed 6 bases and J shed 1 base, with 18 bases lying between them. Germline V gene data show CDR1 as GTSNPN and CDR2 as SVGIG (reference sequence). The CDR3 has 16 amino acids. This CDR3 is CACLPLGARTNEKLFF. CDR3 bases: TGTGCCTGCCTTCCTCTCGGAGCAAGAACTAATGAAAAACTGTTTTTT. The complete variable domain, with remaining parts taken from reference TRBV30 and TRBJ1-4, reads SQTIHQWPATLVQPVGSPLSLECTVEGTSNPNLYWYRQAAGRGLQLLFYSVGIGQISSEVPQNLSASRPQDRQFILSSKKLLLSDSGFYLCACLPLGARTNEKLFFGSGTQLSVL.

This clone was recorded a few times. This chain connects TRBV28 to TRBJ1-1; tentative D call: TRBD1 (6 bases). Germline V gene lookup returns CDR1 MDHEN and CDR2 SYDVKM. The V and J ends lost 8 bases and 0 bases respectively, with 28 bases between them. The CDR3 has 19 amino acids. The CDR3 region has the DNA TGTGCCAGCCACACGGCGGGGGGCCCCTTAAGGAGATTGAACACTGAAGCTTTCTTT. It translates to CASHTAGGPLRRLNTEAFF.

This chain connects TRBV7-2 to TRBJ1-6; D gene unclear. The CDR3 spans 15 residues. The V end lost 1 base, the J end lost 7 bases, and 11 bases lay between the germline ends. Germline CDR1 is SGHTA and CDR2 is FQGNSA. The CDR3 sequence is CASSLVSLANSPLHF. CDR3 DNA: TGTGCCAGCAGCTTAGTATCCTTAGCCAATTCACCCCTCCACTTT.

The V call is TRBV6-5, the J call TRBJ2-5; D is ambiguous. Germline V CDR1 and CDR2: MNHEY, SVGAGI. This CDR3 has 15 residues. V was trimmed by 6 bases and J by 1 base, leaving 15 bases between them. CDR3 amino acids: CASRITLSGQETQYF. The DNA for the CDR3 is TGTGCCAGCAGGATTACGTTGTCCGGCCAAGAGACCCAGTACTTC.

V and J are TRBV19 and TRBJ1-4, with a tentative D call TRBD1 (5 bases). The germline gives CDR1 LNHDA, CDR2 SQIVND (reference sequence). CDR3 size: 13 residues. The CDR3 is CATQGTPDEKLFF. The DNA of the CDR3 is TGTGCTACCCAGGGCACGCCGGATGAAAAACTGTTTTTT. Full variable domain (missing parts from reference TRBV19 and TRBJ1-4): DGGITQSPKYLFRKEGQNVTLSCEQNLNHDAMYWYRQDPGQGLRLIYYSQIVNDFQKGDIAEGYSVSREKKESFPLTVTSAQKNPTAFYLCATQGTPDEKLFFGSGTQLSVL.

The V and J genes are TRBV20-1 and TRBJ2-7; D is unclear. Per germline, CDR1 DFQATT and CDR2 SNEGSKA (reference sequence). Trimming pared 5 bases from V and 5 bases from J, leaving 10 bases between. The CDR3 spans 11 residues. CDR3 protein: CSAERHHEQYF. Here the CDR3 DNA reads TGCAGTGCTGAGAGACACCACGAGCAGTACTTC.